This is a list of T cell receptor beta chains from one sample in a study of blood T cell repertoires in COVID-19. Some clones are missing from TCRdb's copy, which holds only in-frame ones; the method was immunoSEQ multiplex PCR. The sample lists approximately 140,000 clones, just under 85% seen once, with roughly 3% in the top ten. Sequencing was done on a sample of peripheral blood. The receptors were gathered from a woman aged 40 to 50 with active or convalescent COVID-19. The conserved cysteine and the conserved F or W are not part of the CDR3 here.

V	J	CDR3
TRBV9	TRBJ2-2	ASSDRTANTGELF
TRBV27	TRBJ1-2	ASSRQGNYGYT
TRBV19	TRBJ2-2	ASIAGGPTGELF
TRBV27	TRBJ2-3	ASSLFFTDTQY
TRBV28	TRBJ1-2	ASTEAPHVQGYT
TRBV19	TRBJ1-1	ASSFVPGQGTMNTEAF
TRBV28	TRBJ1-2	ASSTTGGLYGYT
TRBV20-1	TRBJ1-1	SASPVSEAF
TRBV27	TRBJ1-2	ASSPGRGEGYT
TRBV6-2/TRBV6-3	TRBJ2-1	ASSLSGTSGSYNEQF
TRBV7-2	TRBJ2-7	ASSLGRDYEQY
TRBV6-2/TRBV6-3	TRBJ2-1	ASSYPLMELAGSPNEQF
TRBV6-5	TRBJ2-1	ASSYGTDSPYNEQF
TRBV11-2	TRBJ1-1	ASSFGQLNTEAF
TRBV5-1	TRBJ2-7	ASSFYRDRTDEQY
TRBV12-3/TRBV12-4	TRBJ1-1	ASSWTSDTEAF
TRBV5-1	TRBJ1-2	ASSQRQGTGGYT
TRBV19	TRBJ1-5	ASSYYRGAHQPQH
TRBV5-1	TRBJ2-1	ASSFLGLAGGHNEQF
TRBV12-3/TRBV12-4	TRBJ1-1	ASSSGTGSEAF
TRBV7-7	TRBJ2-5	ASSLVQGIQETQY
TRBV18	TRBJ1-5	ASSPSTGLSNQPQH
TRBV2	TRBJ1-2	ASSVRRKGGADGYT